This TCR beta chain derives from a study of technical replicates of blood from four donors. The method was immunoSEQ multiplex PCR; TCRdb's version includes in-frame clones alone and lacks a portion of them. The sample includes 55,000 to 80,000 clones, just over 90% seen only once; the top ten take 0.2% to 0.3%. Sequencing was done on a sample of T cells isolated from PBMCs. This clonotype originated in a human donor in good health.

The CDR3 loop reads CASSESGVGSDTEAFF. The CDR3 DNA follows: TGTGCCAGCAGTGAATCGGGGGTGGGATCGGACACTGAAGCTTTCTTT. The V gene is TRBV2, the J gene TRBJ1-1; tentatively, D is TRBD1 (5 bases). The germline V and J ends were trimmed by 2 bases and 3 bases, with 16 bases remaining between them. The germline gives CDR1 SNHLY, CDR2 FYNNEI. The CDR3 contains 16 residues. Looking up the rest from reference TRBV2 and TRBJ1-1 gives the full variable domain: EPEVTQTPSHQVTQMGQEVILRCVPISNHLYFYWYRQILGQKVEFLVSFYNNEISEKSEIFDDQFSVERPDGSNFTLKIRSTKLEDSAMYFCASSESGVGSDTEAFFGQGTRLTVV.